This T cell receptor beta chain was captured by sequencing in a study of T cell responses to AZD1222 COVID-19 vaccine. Measured with immunoSEQ multiplex PCR; TCRdb has only the in-frame clones, and not every one. The table has about 190,000 clones, roughly 93% seen once; the top ten hold 7% to 9.5%. The study's findings and limits: With dominance at 160-218 and 743-854, vaccine-associated CD4 TCRs spanned spike. The sample set comprised mostly white British donors with more females, and clonal diversity was possibly underestimated.

This CDR3 has 13 residues. V was cut by 3 bases and J by 9 bases, with 14 bases left in between. CDR1 and CDR2 (germline): SGHTA, FQGNSA. With regard to this clone: No antigen is known for it.

The source material was peripheral blood, sampled on day 0 of AZD1222 vaccination. The gene calls are TRBV7-2 and TRBJ1-1; possibly TRBD1 for D (5 bases). This TCR came from an adult in good health. The CDR3 nucleotides are TGTGCCAGCAGCTTTGGGCAGGGAGTGAAAGCTTTCTTT. Protein: CASSFGQGVKAFF.